Listed here are 2 T cell receptor beta chains from one sample, sequenced in a study of blood T cells in healthy people across ages. A sample-barcoded 5' primer and a J-beta primer mix were used in a second PCR of about 7 to 12 cycles. One entry per CDR3 protein, called by TCRdb with MiXCR from the 5' RACE reads. The sample consists of around 600,000 distinct CDR3 sequences, about 45% of them appearing once. Sequencing was carried out using blood. The receptors originated from a man older than 75 in good health.

The chain uses TRBV7-2 and TRBJ2-3; no definite D call. Germline V gene lookup returns CDR1 SGHTA and CDR2 FQGNSA. This CDR3 contains 15 residues. Trimming cost V 5 bases and J 0 bases, with 12 bases left between them. The CDR3 here is CASSLTKTSTDTQYF. The CDR3 nucleotides read TGTGCCAGCAGCCTGACGAAAACTAGCACAGATACGCAGTATTTT.

The CDR3 region has the DNA TGTGCCAGCAGCTTAGTAGAGGGGACTCTCTACGAGCAGTACTTC. Amino acids: CASSLVEGTLYEQYF. V gene TRBV7-2 combines with J gene TRBJ2-7; weak D call: TRBD2 (6 bases). Germline V CDR1 and CDR2: SGHTA, FQGNSA. V was pared by 1 base and J by 3 bases, with 13 bases between. The CDR3 is 15 amino acids.